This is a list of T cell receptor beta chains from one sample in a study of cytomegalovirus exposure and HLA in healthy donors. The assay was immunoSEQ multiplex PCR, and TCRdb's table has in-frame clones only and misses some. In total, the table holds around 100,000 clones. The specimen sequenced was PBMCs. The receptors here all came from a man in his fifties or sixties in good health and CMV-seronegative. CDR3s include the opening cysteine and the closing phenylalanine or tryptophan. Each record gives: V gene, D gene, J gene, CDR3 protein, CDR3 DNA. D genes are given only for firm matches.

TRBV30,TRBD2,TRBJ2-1,CAWSLGTTYNEQFF,TGTGCCTGGAGCCTCGGGACTACATACAATGAGCAGTTCTTC
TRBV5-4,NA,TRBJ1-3,CASSLSPGNGNTIYF,TGTGCCAGCAGCTTGTCGCCGGGAAATGGAAACACCATATATTTT
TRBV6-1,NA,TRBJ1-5,CASKPSNQPQHF,TGTGCCAGCAAGCCTAGCAATCAGCCCCAGCATTTT
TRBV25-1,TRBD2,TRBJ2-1,CASSEYGGGAYNEQFF,TGTGCCAGCAGTGAATACGGCGGGGGGGCGTACAATGAGCAGTTCTTC
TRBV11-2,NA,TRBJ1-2,CASSPLGTNYGYTF,TGTGCCAGCAGCCCGCTCGGGACTAACTATGGCTACACCTTC
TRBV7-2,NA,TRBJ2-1,CASSKNRLYNEQFF,TGTGCCAGCAGTAAGAACCGACTGTACAATGAGCAGTTCTTC
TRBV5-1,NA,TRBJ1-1,CASVPDSLPGTEAFF,TGCGCCAGCGTCCCGGACTCCCTTCCGGGGACTGAAGCTTTCTTT
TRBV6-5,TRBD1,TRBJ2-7,CATLDRAFAYEQYF,TGTGCCACCCTTGACAGGGCCTTCGCCTACGAGCAGTACTTC
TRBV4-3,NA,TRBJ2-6,CASSQQNSGANVLTF,TGCGCCAGCAGCCAACAGAACTCTGGGGCCAACGTCCTGACTTTC
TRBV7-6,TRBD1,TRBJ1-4,CASSLRRGLPTNEKLFF,TGTGCCAGCAGCTTACGCAGGGGGCTTCCAACTAATGAAAAACTGTTTTTT
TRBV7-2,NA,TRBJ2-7,CASSQAGSYYEQYF,TGTGCCAGCAGCCAAGCGGGTAGCTACTACGAGCAGTACTTC
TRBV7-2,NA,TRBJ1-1,CASSRNSIAPTEAFF,TGTGCCAGCAGCCGTAATTCAATAGCACCCACTGAAGCTTTCTTT
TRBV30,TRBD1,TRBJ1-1,CAWSVPGQGNTEAFF,TGTGCCTGGAGTGTACCGGGACAGGGGAACACTGAAGCTTTCTTT
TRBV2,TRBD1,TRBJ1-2,CASSDTGGNWRGYTF,TGTGCCAGCAGTGACACAGGGGGAAATTGGAGGGGCTACACCTTC
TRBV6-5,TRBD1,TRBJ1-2,CASSLHRGPNYGYTF,TGTGCCAGCAGCCTTCACAGGGGTCCAAACTATGGCTACACCTTC
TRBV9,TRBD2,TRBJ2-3,CASSLSGSTDTQYF,TGTGCCAGCAGCCTTAGCGGGAGCACAGATACGCAGTATTTT
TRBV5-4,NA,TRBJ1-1,CASSRSLGARTEAFF,TGTGCCAGCAGCCGCTCACTGGGGGCGCGGACTGAAGCTTTCTTT
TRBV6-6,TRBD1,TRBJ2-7,CASRGTGSIEQYF,TGTGCCAGCAGAGGGACAGGGAGTATCGAGCAGTACTTC
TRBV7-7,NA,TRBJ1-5,CASSLDPTGPQHF,TGTGCTAGCAGCTTAGACCCAACGGGGCCCCAGCATTTT
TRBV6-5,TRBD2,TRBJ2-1,CASSRLAGVGNEQFF,TGTGCCAGCAGTAGACTAGCGGGAGTAGGGAATGAGCAGTTCTTC
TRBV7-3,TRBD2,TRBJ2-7,CASSSVAGAPPEQYF,TGTGCCAGCAGCTCCGTAGCGGGCGCACCCCCCGAGCAGTACTTC
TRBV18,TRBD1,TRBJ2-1,CASSPPLGTGNEQFF,TGTGCCAGCTCACCACCCCTCGGGACAGGCAATGAGCAGTTCTTC
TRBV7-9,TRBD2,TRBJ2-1,CASSFFRLADNNEQFF,TGTGCCAGCAGCTTCTTCAGACTAGCGGATAACAATGAGCAGTTCTTC
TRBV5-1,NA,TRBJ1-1,CASSLERPDRNTEAFF,TGCGCCAGCAGCTTGGAACGGCCCGACAGAAACACTGAAGCTTTCTTT
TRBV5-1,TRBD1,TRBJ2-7,CASSLGIDRVNEQYF,TGCGCCAGCAGCTTGGGCATTGACAGGGTCAACGAGCAGTACTTC
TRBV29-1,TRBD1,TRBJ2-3,CSVDTGGTDTQYF,TGCAGCGTTGATACAGGGGGCACAGATACGCAGTATTTT
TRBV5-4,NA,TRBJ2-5,CASSPLASKETQYF,TGTGCCAGCAGTCCGCTGGCTAGCAAAGAGACCCAGTACTTC
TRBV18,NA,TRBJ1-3,CASSPTQGHGNTIYF,TGTGCCAGCTCACCAACCCAGGGGCATGGAAACACCATATATTTT
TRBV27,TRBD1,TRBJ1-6,CASSSPDRENSPLHF,TGTGCCAGCAGTTCGCCGGACAGGGAAAATTCACCCCTCCACTTT
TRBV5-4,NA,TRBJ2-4,CASSLAGQNFKNIQYF,TGTGCCAGCAGCTTGGCCGGACAAAACTTCAAAAACATTCAGTACTTC
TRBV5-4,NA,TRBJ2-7,CASSPRPRGYEQYF,TGTGCCAGCAGCCCCCGTCCCCGGGGCTACGAGCAGTACTTC
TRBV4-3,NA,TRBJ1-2,CASSQSMGPRPNYGYTF,TGCGCCAGCAGCCAATCGATGGGGCCCCGACCAAACTATGGCTACACCTTC
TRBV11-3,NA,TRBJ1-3,CASSSPYGRLSGNTIYF,TGTGCCAGCAGCTCCCCCTATGGCAGACTCTCTGGAAACACCATATATTTT
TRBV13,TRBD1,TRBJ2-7,CASMGQHYEQYF,TGTGCCAGCATGGGACAGCACTACGAGCAGTACTTC
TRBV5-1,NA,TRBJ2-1,CASSLSVQLYNEQFF,TGCGCCAGCAGCTTGTCTGTCCAACTCTACAATGAGCAGTTCTTC
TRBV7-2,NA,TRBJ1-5,CASSWGGLISNQPQHF,TGTGCCAGCAGCTGGGGGGGGTTGATTAGCAATCAGCCCCAGCATTTT
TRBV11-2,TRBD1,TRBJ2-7,CASSLTGQGVQYF,TGTGCCAGCAGCTTGACTGGACAGGGGGTGCAGTACTTC
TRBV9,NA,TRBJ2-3,CASSPLEAELSTDTQYF,TGTGCCAGCAGCCCTCTAGAGGCGGAGCTTAGCACAGATACGCAGTATTTT
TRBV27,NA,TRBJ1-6,CASSLYGSYNSPLHF,TGTGCCAGCAGTTTATACGGCTCCTATAATTCACCCCTCCACTTT
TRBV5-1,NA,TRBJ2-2,CASNPGTAQRANTGELFF,TGCGCCAGCAACCCCGGGACAGCTCAGCGGGCGAACACCGGGGAGCTGTTTTTT
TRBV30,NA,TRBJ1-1,CAWSVGRGITEAFF,TGTGCCTGGAGTGTTGGTCGGGGGATCACTGAAGCTTTCTTT
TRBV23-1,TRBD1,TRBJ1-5,CASSQVSGTATFNQPQHF,TGCGCCAGCAGTCAGGTTTCCGGGACAGCTACTTTCAATCAGCCCCAGCATTTT
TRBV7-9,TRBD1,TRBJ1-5,CASSQGQIDQPQHF,TGTGCCAGCAGCCAGGGACAGATCGATCAGCCCCAGCATTTT